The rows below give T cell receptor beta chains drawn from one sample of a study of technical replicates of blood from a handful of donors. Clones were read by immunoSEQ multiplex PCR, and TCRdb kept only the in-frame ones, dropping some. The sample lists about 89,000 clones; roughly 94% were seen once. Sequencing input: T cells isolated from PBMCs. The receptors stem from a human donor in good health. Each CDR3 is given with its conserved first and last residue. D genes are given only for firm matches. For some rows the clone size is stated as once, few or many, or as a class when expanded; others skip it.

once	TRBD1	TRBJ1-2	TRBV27	CASSFSGQESNYGYTF	TGTGCCAGCAGTTTCTCGGGACAGGAGTCTAACTATGGCTACACCTTC
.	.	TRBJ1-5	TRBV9	CASSADRGSNQPQHF	TGTGCCAGCAGCGCGGATAGGGGTAGCAATCAGCCCCAGCATTTT
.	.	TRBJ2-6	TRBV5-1	CASSLAVGGANVLTF	TGCGCCAGCAGCTTGGCGGTCGGGGGGGCCAACGTCCTGACTTTC
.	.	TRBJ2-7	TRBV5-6	CASSLRGHEQYF	TGTGCCAGCAGCTTACGCGGCCACGAGCAGTACTTC
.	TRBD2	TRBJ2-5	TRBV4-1	CASSHPGGETQYF	TGCGCCAGCAGCCATCCCGGGGGGGAGACCCAGTACTTC
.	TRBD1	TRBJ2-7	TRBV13	CASSSGQGVGQYF	TGTGCCAGCAGCTCGGGACAGGGAGTGGGGCAGTACTTC
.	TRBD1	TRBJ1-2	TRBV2	CATTDRGLSNYGYTF	TGTGCCACCACGGACAGGGGGCTCTCTAACTATGGCTACACCTTC
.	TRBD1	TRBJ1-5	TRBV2	CASSERGQELNQPQHF	TGTGCCAGCAGTGAAAGGGGACAGGAGTTAAATCAGCCCCAGCATTTT
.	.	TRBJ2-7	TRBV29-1	CSVELRDKAYEQYF	TGCAGCGTTGAACTCCGAGACAAGGCCTACGAGCAGTACTTC
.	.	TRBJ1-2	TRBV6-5	CAISPSGFHGYTF	TGTGCCATATCCCCCTCCGGGTTTCATGGCTACACCTTC
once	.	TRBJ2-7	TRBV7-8	CASSFDSYEQYF	TGTGCCAGCAGCTTCGACAGCTACGAGCAGTACTTC
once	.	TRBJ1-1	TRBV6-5	CASSYSPGMNTEAFF	TGTGCCAGCAGTTACTCGCCCGGGATGAACACTGAAGCTTTCTTT
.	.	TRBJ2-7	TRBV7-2	CASSLGGLGEQYF	TGTGCCAGCAGCTTAGGCGGGTTGGGCGAGCAGTACTTC
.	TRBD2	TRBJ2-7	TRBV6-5	CASRGGLAGSYEQYF	TGTGCCAGCCGAGGGGGACTAGCGGGCTCCTACGAGCAGTACTTC
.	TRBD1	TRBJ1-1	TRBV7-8	CASSKEGAQSQAFF	TGTGCCAGCAGCAAGGAGGGGGCCCAGTCCCAAGCTTTCTTT
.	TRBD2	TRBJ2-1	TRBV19	CASSGGLAGVNEQFF	TGTGCCAGTAGCGGGGGACTAGCGGGAGTAAATGAGCAGTTCTTC
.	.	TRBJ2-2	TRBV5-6	CASSRGRGNTGELFF	TGTGCCAGCAGCCGGGGCAGGGGTAACACCGGGGAGCTGTTTTTT
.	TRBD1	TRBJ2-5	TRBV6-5	CASSHRGGQETQYF	TGTGCCAGCAGTCACAGGGGTGGGCAAGAGACCCAGTACTTC
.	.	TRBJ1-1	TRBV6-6	CASGTGKVQNTEAFF	TGTGCCAGCGGTACGGGGAAAGTCCAGAACACTGAAGCTTTCTTT
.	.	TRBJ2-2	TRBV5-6	CASSLYQGNTGELFF	TGTGCCAGCAGCTTGTACCAGGGGAACACCGGGGAGCTGTTTTTT
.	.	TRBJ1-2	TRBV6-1	CASSGGLIPYGYTF	TGTGCCAGCTCCGGGGGGCTCATACCCTATGGCTACACCTTC
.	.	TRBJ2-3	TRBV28	CASSTPGGVVAGITDTQYF	TGTGCCAGCAGTACCCCGGGCGGGGTAGTAGCTGGCATCACAGATACGCAGTATTTT
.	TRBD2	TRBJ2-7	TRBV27	CASSPPPSSGGAYEQYF	TGTGCCAGCAGTCCCCCCCCTTCTAGCGGGGGGGCCTACGAGCAGTACTTC
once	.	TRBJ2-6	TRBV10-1	CARLDISGANVLTF	TGCGCCAGGCTTGACATCTCTGGGGCCAACGTCCTGACTTTC
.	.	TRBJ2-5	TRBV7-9	CASSFRVQETQYF	TGTGCCAGCAGCTTTCGGGTTCAAGAGACCCAGTACTTC
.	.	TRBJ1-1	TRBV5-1	CASSGHRATEAFF	TGCGCCAGCAGCGGACACAGGGCCACTGAAGCTTTCTTT
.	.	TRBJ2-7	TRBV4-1	CASSRLYGGSYEQYF	TGCGCCAGCAGCCGATTATACGGCGGCTCCTACGAGCAGTACTTC
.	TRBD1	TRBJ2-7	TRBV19	CASSIGTGYEQYF	TGTGCCAGTAGCATCGGGACAGGGTACGAGCAGTACTTC
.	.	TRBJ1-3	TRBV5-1	CASSRDGVPSGNTIYF	TGCGCCAGCAGCCGCGACGGGGTCCCCTCTGGAAACACCATATATTTT
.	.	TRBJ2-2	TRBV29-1	CSAPLAGDTGELFF	TGCAGCGCCCCATTGGCAGGGGACACCGGGGAGCTGTTTTTT
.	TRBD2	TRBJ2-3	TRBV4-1	CASSYPLAGGSADTQYF	TGCGCCAGCAGCTATCCACTAGCGGGGGGAAGCGCAGATACGCAGTATTTT
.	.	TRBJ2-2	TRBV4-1	CASSHPVRNTGELFF	TGCGCCAGCAGCCACCCAGTAAGGAACACCGGGGAGCTGTTTTTT
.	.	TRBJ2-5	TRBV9	CASSTGGGGRTQYF	TGTGCCAGCAGCACCGGTGGGGGAGGCAGAACCCAGTACTTC
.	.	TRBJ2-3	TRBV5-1	CASSLDPGVADTQYF	TGCGCCAGCAGCTTGGATCCGGGGGTCGCAGATACGCAGTATTTT
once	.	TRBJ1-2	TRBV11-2	CASSLRSFGGYTF	TGTGCCAGCAGCCTTAGGAGTTTTGGTGGCTACACCTTC
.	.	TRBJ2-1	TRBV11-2	CASSVNDYLSYNEQFF	TGTGCCAGCAGCGTAAATGACTACCTCTCCTACAATGAGCAGTTCTTC
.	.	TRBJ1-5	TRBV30	CAWSVAGNQPQHF	TGTGCCTGGAGTGTTGCGGGCAATCAGCCCCAGCATTTT
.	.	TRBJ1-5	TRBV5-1	CASSLSRDQPQHF	TGCGCCAGCAGCTTGAGCCGAGATCAGCCCCAGCATTTT
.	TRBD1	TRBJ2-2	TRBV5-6	CASTSPESGQGGLSGELFF	TGTGCCAGCACCTCACCCGAGAGCGGACAGGGTGGTCTATCCGGGGAGCTGTTTTTT
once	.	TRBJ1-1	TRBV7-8	CASSSPGGAGTEAFF	TGTGCCAGCAGCTCGCCTGGGGGGGCAGGCACTGAAGCTTTCTTT
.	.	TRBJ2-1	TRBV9	CASSVGVARAINEQFF	TGTGCCAGCAGCGTAGGAGTGGCGCGGGCTATCAATGAGCAGTTCTTC
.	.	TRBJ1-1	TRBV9	CASSVVGGQEAFF	TGTGCCAGCAGCGTAGTGGGGGGGCAGGAAGCTTTCTTT
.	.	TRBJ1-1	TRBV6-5	CASSYRGWRTEAFF	TGTGCCAGCAGTTACAGGGGATGGAGAACTGAAGCTTTCTTT
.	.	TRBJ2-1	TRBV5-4	CASSLAGQAYNEQFF	TGTGCCAGCAGCTTGGCGGGACAAGCCTACAATGAGCAGTTCTTC
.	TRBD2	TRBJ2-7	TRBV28	CASRRPGLGYEQYF	TGTGCCAGCAGAAGGCCGGGACTAGGCTACGAGCAGTACTTC
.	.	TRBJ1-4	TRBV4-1	CASSQWRYEKLFF	TGCGCCAGCAGCCAATGGAGGTATGAAAAACTGTTTTTT
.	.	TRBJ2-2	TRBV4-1	CASSQDPGTGELFF	TGCGCCAGCAGCCAAGATCCGGGCACCGGGGAGCTGTTTTTT
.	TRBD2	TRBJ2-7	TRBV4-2	CASSRRTSNFDEQYF	TGTGCCAGCAGCCGCCGGACTAGCAACTTTGACGAGCAGTACTTC
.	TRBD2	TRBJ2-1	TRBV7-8	CASSPYWTSGDYNEQFF	TGTGCCAGCAGCCCCTACTGGACTAGCGGGGACTACAATGAGCAGTTCTTC
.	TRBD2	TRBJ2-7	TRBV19	CASKPQAGGSYEQYF	TGTGCCAGTAAGCCCCAGGCGGGGGGGTCCTACGAGCAGTACTTC
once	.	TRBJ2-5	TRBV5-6	CASRFRRERQETQYF	TGTGCCAGCAGGTTCCGGCGGGAAAGGCAAGAGACCCAGTACTTC
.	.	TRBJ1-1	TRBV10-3	CAIRYRESTEAFF	TGTGCCATCAGATACAGGGAATCCACTGAAGCTTTCTTT
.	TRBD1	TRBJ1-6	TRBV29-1	CSVLVGAGGRNSPLHF	TGCAGCGTCCTCGTAGGGGCAGGGGGCAGGAATTCACCCCTCCACTTT
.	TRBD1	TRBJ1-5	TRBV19	CASSITGGNQPQHF	TGTGCCAGTAGTATAACAGGGGGGAATCAGCCCCAGCATTTT